This is a list of T cell receptor beta chains from one sample in a study of blood T cell repertoires in COVID-19. Some clones are missing from TCRdb's copy, which holds only in-frame ones; the method was immunoSEQ multiplex PCR. In the table there are 200,000 to 300,000 clones, around 88% of which are singletons. The sequenced material came from PBMCs or T cells enriched from blood (not recorded which). Source of these receptors: a woman under 40 who had recovered from COVID-19. CDR3s include the opening cysteine and the closing phenylalanine or tryptophan. The D gene is left open where the match is weak. Part of the rows lack a size; the others show once, few, many or a class for expanded clones.

TRBD2	TRBV4-3	TRBJ2-5	.	CASSQELWRLAGAETQYF	TGCGCCAGCAGCCAGGAACTGTGGCGTCTAGCGGGAGCAGAGACCCAGTACTTC
TRBD1	TRBV2	TRBJ1-2	.	CASINRGGNYGYTF	TGTGCCAGCATTAACAGGGGTGGAAACTATGGCTACACCTTC
TRBD1	TRBV6-6	TRBJ2-7	.	CASSYSTTGGSYEQYF	TGTGCCAGCAGTTACTCGACGACAGGGGGCTCTTACGAGCAGTACTTC
.	TRBV7-3	TRBJ2-6	.	CASSNVLSGANVLTF	TGTGCCAGCAGCAACGTACTCTCTGGGGCCAACGTCCTGACTTTC
TRBD1	TRBV19	TRBJ1-2	.	CASSIGDSTPNPGYTF	TGTGCCAGTAGTATAGGGGACAGTACACCAAATCCGGGCTACACCTTC
.	TRBV11-3	TRBJ2-2	.	CASSLDHERAKAGELFF	TGTGCCAGCAGCTTAGATCATGAGAGGGCCAAGGCCGGGGAGCTGTTTTTT
.	TRBV3-1/TRBV3-2	TRBJ1-5	once	CASSHGGHKNQPQHF	TGTGCCAGCAGCCACGGGGGTCATAAGAATCAGCCCCAGCATTTT
.	TRBV7-9	TRBJ1-1	.	CASSLDPGRPEAFF	TGTGCCAGCAGCTTAGACCCAGGGCGTCCCGAAGCTTTCTTT
TRBD1	TRBV4-1	TRBJ1-2	.	CASSQDRDRGRYTF	TGCGCCAGCAGCCAAGATAGGGACAGGGGCCGCTACACCTTC
.	TRBV7-2	TRBJ1-3	.	CASSIAPGTGNTIYF	TGTGCCAGCAGCATCGCGCCAGGGACTGGAAACACCATATATTTT
TRBD1	TRBV19	TRBJ1-2	few	CASSIGADRAGYTF	TGTGCCAGTAGTATTGGGGCCGACAGGGCTGGCTACACCTTC
.	TRBV7-2	TRBJ1-1	.	CASSLYGNTEAFF	TGTGCCAGCAGCTTATACGGGAACACTGAAGCTTTCTTT
TRBD1	TRBV28	TRBJ1-1	few	CASRAGGREVLGFF	TGTGCCAGCAGGGCAGGGGGCAGGGAGGTTTTAGGTTTCTTT
.	TRBV7-9	TRBJ1-6	.	CASSDSSSYNSPLHF	TGTGCCAGCAGCGACTCGAGCTCCTATAATTCACCCCTCCACTTT
.	TRBV3-1/TRBV3-2	TRBJ2-3	.	CASSSYRGGTQYF	TGTGCCAGCAGCTCATACAGGGGGGGTACGCAGTATTTT
.	TRBV30	TRBJ2-7	.	CAWSVRGNGEQYF	TGTGCCTGGAGTGTACGAGGGAATGGCGAGCAGTACTTC
.	TRBV15	TRBJ1-2	.	CATSSRGLNYGYTF	TGTGCCACCAGCAGCCGGGGATTGAACTATGGCTACACCTTC
TRBD1	TRBV7-2	TRBJ1-5	.	CASSQDPGQGRLPQHF	TGTGCCAGCAGCCAAGATCCGGGACAGGGGCGCTTACCCCAGCATTTT
TRBD1	TRBV27	TRBJ1-2	.	CASSYAGQTYGYTF	TGTGCCAGCAGTTACGCGGGACAGACTTATGGCTACACCTTC
.	TRBV7-9	TRBJ1-1	.	CASSILTDEAFF	TGTGCCAGCAGCATCCTTACAGATGAAGCTTTCTTT
.	TRBV30	TRBJ1-1	.	CAWSDREAFF	TGTGCCTGGAGTGACAGGGAAGCTTTCTTT
TRBD2	TRBV4-2	TRBJ2-7	few	CASSQAGTSGYEQYF	TGTGCCAGCAGCCAAGCGGGGACTAGCGGCTACGAGCAGTACTTC
TRBD1	TRBV24-1	TRBJ1-2	.	CATSIPGTGINYGYTF	TGTGCCACCAGCATCCCCGGGACAGGGATAAACTATGGCTACACCTTC
.	TRBV6-6	TRBJ1-6	.	CASSYSPGSPNSPLHF	TGTGCCAGCAGTTACTCGCCGGGATCCCCTAATTCACCCCTCCACTTT
.	TRBV9	TRBJ2-3	.	CASSVGGFSGTDTQYF	TGTGCCAGCAGCGTAGGGGGATTTAGCGGCACAGATACGCAGTATTTT
.	TRBV19	TRBJ1-2	.	CASSINGEYGYTF	TGTGCCAGTAGTATCAACGGGGAGTATGGCTACACCTTC
.	TRBV5-5	TRBJ1-1	.	CASSLGQLSEAFF	TGTGCCAGCAGCTTGGGACAGCTCTCTGAAGCTTTCTTT
.	TRBV7-8	TRBJ1-4	.	CASSLTAGAREKLFF	TGTGCCAGCAGCTTAACAGCAGGGGCTAGGGAAAAACTGTTTTTT
.	TRBV30	TRBJ2-7	once	CAWSEQPGYEQYF	TGTGCCTGGAGTGAGCAGCCGGGCTACGAGCAGTACTTC
.	TRBV13	TRBJ1-2	.	CASSLGGEGRLYGYTF	TGTGCCAGCAGCTTGGGTGGAGAAGGGAGGCTCTATGGCTACACCTTC
TRBD2	TRBV7-2	TRBJ2-3	.	CASRRSGRASDTQYF	TGTGCCAGCAGACGTAGCGGGAGGGCCTCAGATACGCAGTATTTT
TRBD1	TRBV6-5	TRBJ1-2	.	CASSGTGVNGYTF	TGTGCCAGCAGCGGGACAGGGGTTAATGGCTACACCTTC
TRBD2	TRBV11-3	TRBJ2-1	.	CASSPGGAGTLGEQFF	TGTGCCAGCAGCCCCGGAGGAGCGGGGACCCTCGGTGAGCAGTTCTTC
TRBD2	TRBV7-3	TRBJ2-1	.	CASSSLLAGGNNEQFF	TGTGCCAGCAGCTCCCTACTAGCGGGGGGAAACAATGAGCAGTTCTTC
TRBD1	TRBV11-3	TRBJ2-5	.	CASSPGTGEQETQYF	TGTGCCAGCAGCCCCGGGACAGGGGAACAAGAGACCCAGTACTTC
.	TRBV4-1	TRBJ1-4	once	CASSQAATTSNEKLFF	TGCGCCAGCAGCCAAGCTGCGACTACTTCAAATGAAAAACTGTTTTTT
TRBD1	TRBV6-5	TRBJ2-7	.	CASNSGTGGWLGQYF	TGTGCCAGCAACTCTGGGACAGGGGGTTGGCTAGGGCAGTACTTC
TRBD1	TRBV27	TRBJ1-1	.	CASSLQGLNTEAFF	TGTGCCAGCAGTCTACAGGGGTTGAACACTGAAGCTTTCTTT
.	TRBV6-6	TRBJ2-7	few	CASRAGDYEQYF	TGTGCCAGCAGGGCCGGAGACTACGAGCAGTACTTC
.	TRBV30	TRBJ2-4	.	CAWRPRVAKNIQYF	TGTGCCTGGAGGCCCCGCGTAGCCAAAAACATTCAGTACTTC
TRBD2	TRBV7-2	TRBJ2-7	once	CASSFRLAGDYEQYF	TGTGCCAGCAGCTTCAGGCTAGCGGGAGACTACGAGCAGTACTTC
TRBD2	TRBV7-9	TRBJ2-3	.	CASSSLLGLAGDPDTQYF	TGTGCCAGCAGCTCACTCCTGGGGCTAGCGGGAGACCCAGATACGCAGTATTTT
.	TRBV5-1	TRBJ1-3	.	CASSYDRTDSGNTIYF	TGCGCCAGCAGTTACGACAGGACCGACTCTGGAAACACCATATATTTT
.	TRBV28	TRBJ1-2	once	CASSLLWAGYTF	TGTGCCAGCAGTTTACTGTGGGCTGGCTACACCTTC
TRBD2	TRBV7-3	TRBJ2-3	.	CASSFGLAGSTDTQYF	TGTGCCAGCAGCTTCGGACTAGCGGGGAGCACAGATACGCAGTATTTT
.	TRBV27	TRBJ1-5	.	CASSQGFNQPQHF	TGTGCCAGCAGTCAGGGATTCAATCAGCCCCAGCATTTT
.	TRBV15	TRBJ1-6	.	CATSRAPGESPLHF	TGTGCCACCAGCAGAGCCCCAGGGGAGTCACCCCTCCACTTT
TRBD1	TRBV9	TRBJ1-1	.	CASSPGQGAEAFF	TGTGCCAGCAGCCCGGGACAGGGGGCTGAAGCTTTCTTT
.	TRBV20-1	TRBJ1-1	.	CSASGALEAFF	TGCAGTGCTAGTGGGGCCTTGGAAGCTTTCTTT
.	TRBV19	TRBJ2-7	.	CASSIGRGFYEQYF	TGTGCCAGTAGTATAGGCAGGGGTTTCTACGAGCAGTACTTC
.	TRBV28	TRBJ1-2	.	CASRSVDAGYGYTF	TGTGCCAGCAGATCCGTAGATGCGGGGTATGGCTACACCTTC
TRBD2	TRBV7-3	TRBJ2-2	.	CASSLLGLAGTGELFF	TGTGCCAGCAGCTTACTGGGACTAGCGGGGACCGGGGAGCTGTTTTTT
.	TRBV5-4	TRBJ1-1	.	CASSLTGNLRTEAFF	TGTGCCAGCAGCTTGACAGGGAACCTTAGGACTGAAGCTTTCTTT
TRBD1	TRBV19	TRBJ1-5	.	CASSTGRDSRSNQPQHF	TGTGCCAGTAGTACCGGGCGGGACAGCAGAAGTAATCAGCCCCAGCATTTT
.	TRBV4-3	TRBJ2-1	.	CASSQDGLAFYEQFF	TGCGCCAGCAGCCAAGATGGGCTAGCTTTCTATGAGCAGTTCTTC